Below, 17 T cell receptor beta chains from the same sample are listed, as sequenced in a study of T cell changes during pregnancy in multiple sclerosis. Sequenced by immunoSEQ multiplex PCR; TCRdb stores in-frame clones only, minus some. The table includes approximately 46,000 clones, 75% to 90% detected once. The sequencing used CD8+ T cells from peripheral blood mononuclear cells, collected in the second trimester of pregnancy. These receptors all come from a female donor with multiple sclerosis, enrolled in a pregnancy study.

The V and J genes are TRBV29-1 and TRBJ2-1; D possibly corresponds to TRBD1 (6 bases). CDR1 is SQVTM and CDR2 is ANQGSEA in the germline V gene. The CDR3 sequence is 14 residues long. V lost 1 base, J lost 7 bases, and 14 bases lay in between. The CDR3 protein is CSVEVAHRENEQFF. The CDR3 DNA reads TGCAGCGTTGAAGTCGCCCACAGGGAAAATGAGCAGTTCTTC.

The V and J genes are TRBV20-1 and TRBJ1-1; D gene unclear. V shed 4 bases and J shed 0 bases, with 3 bases lying between them. Germline-derived CDR1 and CDR2 are DFQATT and SNEGSKA (reference sequence). This CDR3 spans 11 amino acids. The CDR3 DNA is TGCAGTGCTACGGTGAACACTGAAGCTTTCTTT. Translating gives CSATVNTEAFF.

The gene calls are TRBV9 and TRBJ1-2; a possible D gene is TRBD1 (5 bases). The length of the CDR3 is 13 residues. With 4 bases removed from V and 4 bases from J, the gap between germline ends came to 11 bases. Germline CDR1 SGDLS, CDR2 YYNGEE. Written as DNA, the CDR3 is TGTGCCAGCAGCTCCGGGGGGGGCTATGGCTACACCTTC. The encoded protein is CASSSGGGYGYTF.

This clone occurred a few times. The V call is TRBV4-2, the J call TRBJ1-2; TRBD1 matches at 7 bases. In germline, CDR1 is LGHNA, CDR2 YNFKEQ. V shed 6 bases and J 6 bases; nucleotides not matched to a gene: 4. This CDR3 contains 12 residues. The CDR3 bases are TGTGCCAGCAGAACAGGGGACAATGGCTACACCTTC. It specifies CASRTGDNGYTF.

This sequence joins TRBV18 and TRBJ2-5, with D unresolved. Trimming removed 2 bases from V and 1 base from J, with 11 bases in between. The CDR3 is 15 amino acids. From germline, CDR1 is KGHSH and CDR2 LQKENI. The CDR3 sequence is CASSPWASSQETQYF. CDR3 nucleotide sequence: TGTGCCAGCTCACCATGGGCGAGCTCCCAAGAGACCCAGTACTTC.

This chain links TRBV6-5 with TRBJ2-7; 7 bases match TRBD1. Per germline, CDR1 MNHEY and CDR2 SVGAGI. The CDR3 totals 14 residues. With 6 bases clipped from V and 1 base from J, the junction kept 6 bases outside the gene matches. This CDR3 reads CASSRDSRSYEQYF. The CDR3 bases are TGTGCCAGCAGCCGGGACAGCCGTTCCTACGAGCAGTACTTC.

The rearrangement uses TRBV7-2 and TRBJ1-1; TRBD1 matches at 9 bases. Germline V gene data show CDR1 as SGHTA and CDR2 as FQGNSA. This CDR3 contains 17 residues. V gave up 5 bases and J gave up 0 bases; unmatched junction bases: 10. This chain's CDR3 is CASSPDRGLSMNTEAFF. DNA of the CDR3: TGTGCCAGCAGCCCGGACAGGGGACTCAGTATGAACACTGAAGCTTTCTTT. Combining the CDR3 with reference TRBV7-2 and TRBJ1-1 gives the whole variable domain GAGVSQSPSNKVTEKGKDVELRCDPISGHTALYWYRQSLGQGLEFLIYFQGNSAPDKSGLPSDRFSAERTGGSVSTLTIQRTQQEDSAVYLCASSPDRGLSMNTEAFFGQGTRLTVV.

This chain joins TRBV7-8 and TRBJ2-3, with 7 bases matching TRBD2. In germline, CDR1 is SGHVS, CDR2 FQNEAQ. The junction had 7 bases not matched to a gene; V was cut back by 3 bases and J by 4 bases. The CDR3 spans 15 residues. The CDR3 here is CASSFVGGGSDTQYF. The CDR3, as DNA: TGTGCCAGCAGCTTCGTCGGCGGGGGTTCAGATACGCAGTATTTT.

This clone has a handful of counts. V and J are TRBV6-4 and TRBJ2-7, with 11 nucleotides matching TRBD2. The CDR3 extends over 14 amino acids. Looked up from germline, CDR1 is MRHNA and CDR2 is SNTAGT. The V and J ends lost 3 bases and 5 bases, in that order; junction bases with no gene match: 3. The CDR3 DNA sequence: TGTGCCAGCAGTGAACTAGCGGGGGCCCACGAGCAGTACTTC. Translated: CASSELAGAHEQYF.

The chain couples TRBV11-2 to TRBJ1-4; D is perhaps TRBD1 (5 bases). The ends were cut back, 1 base at V and 2 bases at J, with 8 bases in the middle. The germline gives CDR1 SGHAT, CDR2 FQNNGV. The CDR3 totals 15 residues. CDR3 sequence reads: CASSLVGGTNEKLFF. The CDR3 DNA reads as TGTGCCAGCAGCTTAGTGGGGGGGACTAATGAAAAACTGTTTTTT.

V usage is TRBV5-6 and J usage is TRBJ2-1; the match to TRBD2 covers 13 bases. CDR3 length: 16 residues. Germline CDR1 reads SGHDT; CDR2 reads YYEEEE. V lost 3 bases, J lost 4 bases, and 4 bases stayed unmatched. CDR3 loop: CASSWGTSGAYNEQFF. The CDR3 nucleotides are TGTGCCAGCAGCTGGGGGACTAGCGGGGCATACAATGAGCAGTTCTTC.

The genes are TRBV30 and TRBJ1-6; no firm D call. The CDR3 is made up of 15 amino acids. The germline V and J ends were trimmed by 0 bases and 7 bases, with 13 bases remaining between them. Germline CDR1 GTSNPN, CDR2 SVGIG (reference sequence). The DNA for the CDR3 is TGTGCCTGGAGTGTCACCGGGTTACCCAATTCACCCCTCCACTTT. Protein: CAWSVTGLPNSPLHF. The whole variable domain, filled in from reference TRBV30 and TRBJ1-6, reads SQTIHQWPATLVQPVGSPLSLECTVEGTSNPNLYWYRQAAGRGLQLLFYSVGIGQISSEVPQNLSASRPQDRQFILSSKKLLLSDSGFYLCAWSVTGLPNSPLHFGNGTRLTVT.

With respect to this clone: The sample has other DNA sequences that encode this CDR3 too. V gene TRBV9 combines with J gene TRBJ2-3, with D maybe TRBD2 (5 bases). V lost 4 bases and J 4 bases, leaving 10 bases between the germline ends. Looked up from germline, CDR1 is SGDLS and CDR2 is YYNGEE. CDR3 length: 13 residues. Written as DNA, the CDR3 is TGTGCCAGCAGCCCCGGGCGGGCAGATACGCAGTATTTT. It yields the protein CASSPGRADTQYF.

V usage is TRBV5-6 and J usage is TRBJ2-7, with 13 bases identical to TRBD2. The V gene end was trimmed by 4 bases and the J gene end by 2 bases; junction bases not matched to a gene: 6. Germline CDR1 and CDR2: SGHDT and YYEEEE. The CDR3 runs 16 residues. As DNA, the CDR3 is TGTGCCAGCAGCAATGGACTAGCGGGGGCCCCCTACGAGCAGTACTTC. Translation gives CASSNGLAGAPYEQYF.

The chain uses TRBV7-2 and TRBJ2-3; 11 bases match TRBD2. The length of the CDR3 is 17 residues. Trimming removed 0 bases from V and 1 base from J; junction bases left unmatched: 3. Germline V gene sequence: CDR1 SGHTA, CDR2 FQGNSA. The CDR3 region has the DNA TGTGCCAGCAGCTTAGCGACTAGCGGGGCCGGCACAGATACGCAGTATTTT. Amino acid sequence: CASSLATSGAGTDTQYF.

The rearrangement joins TRBV7-9 to TRBJ2-1, with D possibly matching TRBD1 (5 bases). This CDR3 is built from 12 residues. Germline CDR1 reads SEHNR; CDR2 reads FQNEAQ (reference sequence). V was pared by 4 bases and J by 5 bases, with 6 bases between. The CDR3, as DNA: TGTGCCAGCAGCTCAGGGAACAATGAGCAGTTCTTC. It encodes CASSSGNNEQFF.

On this clone: An end of the junction differs from the germline gene, which may be a read error. The gene calls are TRBV7-8 and TRBJ2-7, with 11 positions matching TRBD2. In germline, CDR1 is SGHVS, CDR2 FQNEAQ. This CDR3 has 14 amino acids. Here the CDR3 DNA reads TGTGCCAGCAGCATAGCGGGGGGGAGATACGAGCAGTACTTC. Amino acids: CASSIAGGRYEQYF.